A single sample gave rise to the 7 T cell receptor beta chains below, sequenced in a study of OX40 agonist ivuxolimab in advanced cancers. This table comes from immunoSEQ multiplex PCR, and its TCRdb copy is limited to in-frame clones, with some not included. The sample includes about 55,000 clones, around 86% of them seen just once. Sequenced here: CD4+ or CD8+ T cells sorted from blood, sampled in a trial of the OX40 agonist ivuxolimab. Receptor source: an adult with an advanced solid tumor such as melanoma, head and neck, liver or kidney cancer.

The chain combines TRBV27 with TRBJ2-3, with TRBD1 matching over 8 bases. Germline V gene lookup returns CDR1 MNHEY and CDR2 SMNVEV (reference sequence). J gave up 0 bases and V 5 bases, and 4 bases lay outside the gene matches. The CDR3 is 15 amino acids. CDR3 nucleotide sequence: TGTGCCAGCAGTCTGGACAGGGTGAGCACAGATACGCAGTATTTT. Its protein product is CASSLDRVSTDTQYF.

The chain employs TRBV19 and TRBJ2-1; possibly TRBD1 for D (6 bases). The length of the CDR3 is 15 residues. Trimming removed 6 bases from V and 4 bases from J, with 16 bases in between. Germline loops: CDR1 LNHDA, CDR2 SQIVND (reference sequence). Here the CDR3 reads CASSKQGTLYNEQFF. In DNA, the CDR3 is TGTGCCAGTAGCAAACAGGGAACCCTGTACAATGAGCAGTTCTTC.

This chain uses TRBV10-3 with TRBJ2-5, with a tentative D call TRBD1 (5 bases). The CDR3 is 12 residues long. Trimming took off 6 bases at V and 4 bases at J, with 9 bases between the two ends. Per the germline V gene, CDR1 is ENHRY and CDR2 is SYGVKD. This chain's CDR3 is CAISQGRETQYF. CDR3 DNA: TGTGCCATCAGCCAGGGTCGAGAGACCCAGTACTTC.

The chain is built from TRBV18 and TRBJ2-7; 8 bases map to TRBD2. Trimming cost V 3 bases and J 7 bases; bases outside gene matches: 5. The CDR3 covers 13 residues. In germline, CDR1 is KGHSH, CDR2 LQKENI. The CDR3, as DNA: TGTGCCAGCTCACCGGGACTAGAGGGGGAGCAGTACTTC. As protein: CASSPGLEGEQYF.

The chain links TRBV19 to TRBJ1-6, with a tentative D call TRBD1 (6 bases). The V and J ends lost 5 bases and 6 bases respectively, with 8 bases between them. The CDR3 consists of 13 residues. CDR1 and CDR2 from the germline V gene are LNHDA and SQIVND (reference sequence). The CDR3 is CASSVDSNSPLHF. The CDR3 coding sequence is TGTGCCAGTAGTGTGGACAGTAATTCACCCCTCCACTTT.

V usage is TRBV5-4 and J usage is TRBJ2-5; no definite D call. V lost 2 bases and J lost 7, with 12 bases in between. The germline V gene has CDR1 SGHNT and CDR2 YYREEE (reference sequence). CDR3 length equals 13 residues. This CDR3 reads CASSFWETGTQYF. For the CDR3, the DNA is TGTGCCAGCAGCTTCTGGGAAACGGGGACCCAGTACTTC.

This chain uses TRBV5-1 with TRBJ2-5, with TRBD1 identical over 9 bases. With 4 bases clipped from V and 2 bases from J, the junction kept 6 bases outside the gene matches. The germline CDR1 and CDR2 sequences are SGHRS and YFSETQ. The CDR3 extends over 15 amino acids. CDR3 nucleotides: TGCGCCAGCAGCCTTGGGACAGGGACTCAAGAGACCCAGTACTTC. Protein sequence: CASSLGTGTQETQYF.